The entry below gives a single T cell receptor beta chain sequence along with its context. The data are from a study of blood T cell repertoires in COVID-19. Turning to the study itself: Spain, Italy and the United States supplied samples that represented acute and convalescent COVID-19.

There are 15 residues in the CDR3. Germline V gene sequence: CDR1 LNHDA, CDR2 SQIVND (reference sequence). The ends were cut back, 4 bases at V and 8 bases at J, with 19 bases in the middle. Per the authors' pipeline: Quantification of nucleated cells was approximated via reference gene primer amplification. TCRdb keeps only in-frame clones here, not all; method: immunoSEQ multiplex PCR. That table gives V, J and clone size, and the DNA gave D and trimming. The sample contains about 250,000 clones, roughly 80% of which appear only once. Source material: peripheral blood. The sequence was obtained from a man older than 75 with acute or convalescent COVID-19. This chain uses TRBV19 with TRBJ2-3; maybe TRBD2 (5 bases). The DNA of the CDR3 is TGTGCCAGTAGTAGCCCCGAGCGGCGGTTTACTACGCAGTATTTT. It codes for CASSSPERRFTTQYF.